The entry that follows covers one T cell receptor beta chain sequence. Its antigen is still unknown. The likely explanation is a read error, given a far larger clone one base away. The data were obtained in a study of cytomegalovirus exposure and HLA in healthy donors (dated by TCRdb to between 2016 and 2019). For the wider study: An earlier analysis of some 550 of the donors reported 250 to 350 Gb of sequence data and roughly 100 million unique TCR beta sequences from some 180 million T cells. About 310 gigabases of sequencing data and approximately 80 million unique TCR sequences were included in an early release covering under 650 HLA-typed donors. The genetic ancestry cluster associated with self-reported Caucasian donors included around four fifths of the 398 genotyped donors. The study aimed to test whether cataloging public T cell receptors could reveal signatures of past pathogen exposure. Using immunosequencing, the study profiled T cell repertoires from some 670 subjects and related those repertoires to cytomegalovirus serostatus. A separate validation cohort of over a hundred different subjects was used in addition to the roughly 700-subject first cohort. To predict cytomegalovirus infection status, the study brought together high-throughput TCR immunosequencing, statistical association of individual TCRs with disease status, and machine learning. In a later analysis, previously published TCR beta repertoires from several hundred donors were re-analyzed and high-resolution HLA genotyping was added so that TCR occurrence patterns could be studied. Rather than drawing on any new phenotypic data, the later analysis identified candidate immune exposures from TCR beta sequences and the way those sequences occurred across donors. To decide whether each TCR beta V gene segment behaved as functional or pseudogenic, an earlier analysis of some 600 of the donors relied on high-throughput TCR beta sequencing. Alongside the repertoire data, information on donor age, sex, ethnicity and CMV serostatus was compiled. Genome-wide SNP genotypes for about 55% of the 666 donors were used in a later genetic analysis, which treated that subset as a discovery cohort. Every discovery cohort repertoire had been produced on one sequencing platform. Class I and class II HLA loci were covered by the typing at four-digit resolution. The number of donors typed differed by locus, with about 620-630 for A, B, C, DRB1 and DQB1, roughly 550 for DQA1, some 570 for DPA1, and around 450 for DPB1. Because of strong linkage in the cohort, roughly five DR-DQ haplotypes were treated as single units for association and clustering. On average, around 240,000 unique TCR beta nucleotide sequences were sequenced per donor among a few hundred genotyped donors of the cohort, with 15% to 20% of those sequences being non-productive.

In total, about 650 healthy bone marrow donors made up the cohort. All cohort members were sampled while nominally healthy, although unrecorded immune exposures were likely present. The donor was CMV seropositive and belonged to the group of 250 to 300 seropositive cohort members. A peripheral blood sample was collected from each donor, and TCR beta sequencing was performed on peripheral blood mononuclear cells. The Qiagen DNeasy Blood Extraction Kit was used to extract genomic DNA from the blood cell samples. Libraries came from the immunoSEQ multiplex PCR assay. A mixture of 60 forward primers for TCR Vbeta segments and 13 reverse primers for TCR Jbeta segments was used in the multiplex PCR. Amplification of the CDR3 region of rearranged TCR beta genes was performed with a multiplex PCR assay on genomic DNA. Amplified TCR beta libraries were sequenced as 87-base-pair reads on the Illumina HiSeq System. Under the source paper's analysis protocol: In a later analysis, 77 million or so unique TCR beta chains were counted across the approximately 670 repertoires, and approximately 11 million of these chains were shared by at least two donors. A nearest-neighbor algorithm error-corrected the raw reads and collapsed the reads into unique sequences, merging closely related sequences to remove PCR and sequencing errors. To assign V, D and J gene segments, CDR3 sequences were aligned to IMGT reference sequences. For a sequence to be retained, a match of at least six nucleotides to both a V gene segment and a J gene segment was required. A rearrangement was called productive if the CDR3 had no stop codons and remained in frame with V and J, and every other rearrangement was called non-productive. CDR3 was defined according to IMGT convention as the region running from the second conserved V-encoded cysteine to the conserved J-encoded phenylalanine. In an earlier analysis of more than 550 of the donors, sequences lacking an unambiguous match to a single V gene segment were excluded. An earlier analysis of almost 600 of the donors classified V segments as functional when productive rearrangements were above 56.7% and as segregating when the standard deviation between donors was above 5%. A statistical classification framework was developed to diagnose cytomegalovirus status using the catalog of TCR beta chain sequences. In a later analysis, TCR nucleotide sequences were compared against IMGT/GENE-DB human TR gene sequences so that V and J genes could be assigned. In a later analysis, CDR3 sequences and most-parsimonious VDJ recombination scenarios were assigned using the TCRdist pipeline. In a later analysis, each TCR beta chain was defined by its CDR3 amino acid sequence together with its V-gene family, and reads without a unique V-gene family were excluded. In a later analysis, 450 to 600 highly shared, low-generation-probability nucleotide sequences were removed to address suspected cross-contamination and a sequencing artifact. A later analysis calculated a clonal expansion index for each public chain from normalized within-repertoire ranks of inferred template counts. In a later analysis, generation probabilities were computed with a VDJ recombination model fitted to out-of-frame rearrangements, and the resulting probabilities were checked against IGoR. Hypergeometric tests were used in a later analysis to score TCR-TCR, TCR-HLA and TCR-CMV co-occurrence, with a repertoire-size bias correction applied to the TCR pairs. A later analysis estimated false discovery rates by permuting HLA or CMV assignments 20 times. In a later analysis, co-occurring TCRs were grouped with DBSCAN, and TCRdist sequence similarity was added when clustering was performed within HLA-allele-positive subsets. For co-occurrence clustering, repertoires with fewer than 30,000 or more than 120,000 public chains were excluded, along with roughly 5 repertoires with anomalous nucleotide sharing. Entries here come from immuneACCESS through TCRdb and include only in-frame sequences with V and J called. Some clones fail to appear in such tables; in the studies checked, an unresolved V gene covers under half of the shortfall, and the cause of the remainder is unknown. V and J calls and clone size are given by that table; D and trimming were obtained from the DNA. The sample records around 60,000 clones, roughly 70% of which are singletons. The ten largest clones take up about 23% of the sample.

The CDR3, from cysteine to phenylalanine, totals 15 residues. Only the CDR3 portion is preserved as DNA: 45 bases, with reading frame beginning at the first base. Per the germline V gene, MRHNA is the CDR1 and SNTAGT is the CDR2. Trimming at the junction amounts to 0 bases on V and 1 base on J, and the germline ends lie 8 bases apart. Overall study outcomes, separate from this receptor: In a later analysis, TCR association rates were found to vary across HLA loci, with the most associated TCRs seen for DRB1 alleles and the fewest for HLA-C alleles. Because counts were too low, roughly 16 rarely observed V segments, including chromosome 9 orphons, were excluded from the earlier analysis of some 540 of the donors. Because the 87-base-pair reads could not distinguish some IMGT-functional V segments, including TRBV6-2 and TRBV6-3, those segments were excluded. It was suggested by the authors that the approach could potentially be generalized to other disease states and immunological phenotypes. At a false discovery rate of 0.05, a later analysis linked approximately 18,000 TCR beta sequences to specific HLA alleles. In this cohort, only TCR beta chains were sequenced, and detectable features were limited by the absence of alpha or paired-chain data. Roughly uniform sequencing depth across donors was assumed in presence/absence analyses, although this assumption may not hold. In vitro tests confirmed that three of the cytomegalovirus-associated TCR beta chains recognize cytomegalovirus antigens. Correlated functional status among segregating V segments might be attributable to linkage disequilibrium, but an unknown experimental factor could not be ruled out. A group of highly shared sequence variants was considered likely to be a technical artifact of the sequencing pipeline. In both the original and validation cohorts, the classifier was reported to diagnose cytomegalovirus status with high specificity and sensitivity. Broadly in line with IMGT annotations, most TCR beta V segments showed up in productive rearrangements about 90% or about 30% of the time in an earlier analysis of about 500 of the donors. According to a later genetic analysis, donors in an Asian-associated ancestry cluster had fewer N-insertions in productive TCRs than the approximately 630-donor mean. In a later analysis, HLA-associated TCR beta chains showed more clonal expansion and lower generation probabilities than non-associated chains that were equally common. HLA typing was unavailable for some donors at each locus, so association tests used only the typed subset. When HLA alleles, especially DR and DQ, strongly co-occurred, attributing TCR associations to individual alleles was difficult. In the study, some 160 TCR beta chains were listed as associated with cytomegalovirus. The only immune exposure information available for the cohort was CMV serostatus. Most TCR sequences were seen in very few donors, while some public TCRs were found in many individuals. A further reported finding was that TCR beta sequences accurately predicted the HLA-A and HLA-B alleles for most subjects in the first cohort. Most CMV-associated TCR beta chains appeared to be HLA-restricted in a later analysis, and the HLA associations seemed to be driven largely by CMV exposure. In a later analysis, several top co-occurrence clusters were reported to appear linked to parvovirus B19, influenza, CMV and Epstein-Barr virus. V-gene and J-gene trimming of TCR beta chains was associated with a missense DCLRE1C variant in a later genetic analysis, and the association was replicated in an independent cohort.

The source is a man aged 50-60 years in good health and CMV-seropositive. The chain employs TRBV6-4 and TRBJ2-3; the best D guess is TRBD2, with 6 bases matching. The sample comprised PBMCs. The CDR3 in this case is CASSDSCGGTDTQYF. The nucleotide sequence reads TGTGCCAGCAGTGACTCGTGCGGGGGCACAGATACGCAGTATTTT.